The clone carrying this T cell receptor beta chain was detected many times. Its antigen remains unknown. The source of the sample is a study of T-cell reconstitution after alpha-beta-depleted transplantation in children. Points from the study as a whole: The study traced high day-60 TCRbeta diversity in some patients to surviving recipient T cells and thymic progenitors. At one year after transplant, newly produced T cells mostly accounted for T-cell counts and diversity.

This sample's TCRbeta library carried unique molecular identifier barcodes. TCRdb itself ran the PCR reads through MiXCR, one entry per CDR3 protein. Among under 250,000 distinct CDR3 sequences, 5.5% to 7% were seen once, and the ten largest hold roughly 6%. With V trimmed by 4 bases and J by 7 bases, 13 bases remained unmatched. This CDR3 region has 16 residues. Germline CDR1 and CDR2: LGHDT and YNNKEL (reference sequence). The clonotype was recovered from a boy younger than 10 with acute lymphoblastic leukemia, due to receive a stem cell transplant. The chain joins TRBV3-1 to TRBJ2-1, with 7 bases matching TRBD1. Source: PBMCs, taken before TCRalphabeta/CD19-depleted stem cell transplant. The CDR3: CASSPRQGINENEQFF. CDR3 bases: TGTGCCAGCAGCCCTCGACAGGGAATTAACGAAAATGAGCAGTTCTTC.